Listed below are T cell receptor beta chains from one sample, sequenced in a study of beta chain features in type 1 diabetes. The data were produced by immunoSEQ multiplex PCR, yet TCRdb's version contains in-frame clones alone and is incomplete. Here the sample spans 130,000 or so clones, roughly a tenth being singletons. Sequenced: central memory CD4+ T cells from blood. These receptor sequences come from a young man in good health. Both conserved end residues are part of each CDR3. A D gene is named only where the DNA matches it firmly. Size is stated for part of the rows, as once, few or many counts, or as a class when the clone is expanded.

j_call,d_call,clone_size,v_call,cdr3_nt,cdr3_aa
TRBJ1-2,-,few,TRBV4-3,TGCGCCAGCAGCCAAGGGACAGTATATGGCTACACCTTC,CASSQGTVYGYTF
TRBJ2-3,TRBD2,-,TRBV7-2,TGTGCCAGCAGCCGTACGCGGGGGGGCGTCACAGATACGCAGTATTTT,CASSRTRGGVTDTQYF
TRBJ1-1,TRBD1,-,TRBV5-1,TGCGCCAGCAGCTGGAGACAGGGAGACACTGAAGCTTTCTTT,CASSWRQGDTEAFF
TRBJ2-2,-,few,TRBV5-1,TGCGCCAGCAGCCCCGGCAGGGTCACGAACACCGGGGAGCTGTTTTTT,CASSPGRVTNTGELFF
TRBJ2-3,-,many,TRBV19,TGTGCCAGCCCCAGGGGAGTCACAGATACGCAGTATTTT,CASPRGVTDTQYF
TRBJ2-3,TRBD1,-,TRBV27,TGTGCCAGCAGTTCCCGGACCGGGACAGGGTGGTTAGATACGCAGTATTTT,CASSSRTGTGWLDTQYF
TRBJ1-1,-,-,TRBV7-2,TGTGCCAGCAGCCGTCAGGAGGGGACTGAAGCTTTCTTT,CASSRQEGTEAFF
TRBJ2-4,-,few,TRBV6-5,TGTGCCAGCAGTTACTCGAAACAGAACATTCAGTACTTC,CASSYSKQNIQYF
TRBJ1-1,TRBD1,-,TRBV14,TGTGCCAGCAGCCAAGCTCGACAGGGTCTGAACACTGAAGCTTTCTTT,CASSQARQGLNTEAFF
TRBJ2-1,-,few,TRBV7-2,TGTGCCAGCAGCCGGAAAAAACAGGGTGAGCAGTTCTTC,CASSRKKQGEQFF
TRBJ2-3,TRBD2,few,TRBV5-1,TGCGCCAGCAGCTTGGGACGGCGCGGGGGGGTGGAAGATACGCAGTATTTT,CASSLGRRGGVEDTQYF
TRBJ2-5,TRBD2,-,TRBV19,TGTGCCAGTAGACCAGACCCACTAGCGGGGGGGCTTCAAGAGACCCAGTACTTC,CASRPDPLAGGLQETQYF
TRBJ1-6,-,many,TRBV7-9,TGTGCCAGCAGCCCGGAGGGGAATTCACCCCTCCACTTT,CASSPEGNSPLHF
TRBJ1-2,TRBD1,-,TRBV29-1,TGCAGCGTAAGCTCCGGGACAGGGCTTTCTATCTATGGCTACACCTTC,CSVSSGTGLSIYGYTF
TRBJ1-5,TRBD1,-,TRBV19,TGTGCCAGTAGTATTAGTTCAGATTGGACAGGGAATCCGGAGCCCCAGCATTTT,CASSISSDWTGNPEPQHF
TRBJ2-2,TRBD1,few,TRBV5-6,TGTGCCAGCAGAAGGGGGCCGAACACCGGGGAGCTGTTTTTT,CASRRGPNTGELFF
TRBJ1-6,TRBD1,few,TRBV19,TGTGCCAGCCACTGGGGACAGGGGGATTCACCCCTCCACTTT,CASHWGQGDSPLHF
TRBJ2-1,TRBD1,-,TRBV5-1,TGCGCCAGCAGCTCAAGACAGGGGAGCGGGTACAATGAGCAGTTCTTC,CASSSRQGSGYNEQFF
TRBJ2-1,TRBD2,-,TRBV10-3,TGTGCCAGCAATAGCGGGGGGTCTTACAATGAGCAGTTCTTC,CASNSGGSYNEQFF
TRBJ1-4,-,-,TRBV11-2,TGTGCCAGCAGCTTAGGATTAAGGAGAGATGGAAGTGAAAAACTGTTTTTT,CASSLGLRRDGSEKLFF
TRBJ2-3,-,few,TRBV4-2,TGTGCCAGCAGCTTGGTCGGGACAGATACGCAGTATTTT,CASSLVGTDTQYF
TRBJ1-4,-,-,TRBV10-3,TGTGCCATCAGTGATTCCGGGGGAAGGGATGAAAAACTGTTTTTT,CAISDSGGRDEKLFF
TRBJ2-7,TRBD1,-,TRBV9,TGTGCCAGCAGCGCCCCAGGGGGCCGGGACGAGCAGTACTTC,CASSAPGGRDEQYF
TRBJ2-3,-,-,TRBV21-1,TGTGCCAGCAGCAAAACTGGCGGTTGCACAGATACGCAGTATTTT,CASSKTGGCTDTQYF
TRBJ1-2,TRBD1,-,TRBV2,TGTGCCAGCACCGGGGGACAGGGGGTTCATGGCTACACCTTC,CASTGGQGVHGYTF
TRBJ1-2,-,-,TRBV11-2,TGTGCCAGCAGCTTTAGTACAGTCCTCCTCTATGGCTACACCTTC,CASSFSTVLLYGYTF
TRBJ2-1,TRBD2,-,TRBV9,TGTGCCAGCAGCGCTGGGACTAGCCACCTGTTCTTC,CASSAGTSHLFF
TRBJ2-5,TRBD2,-,TRBV6-1,TGTGCCAGCAGTGAAATGGGACTAGCGGACGGGGAGACCCAGTACTTC,CASSEMGLADGETQYF
TRBJ2-1,TRBD2,few,TRBV4-3,TGCGCCAGCAGCAGCGGGAGGGCTAGCGGGGGAAACTACAATGAGCAGTTCTTC,CASSSGRASGGNYNEQFF
TRBJ1-6,TRBD1,-,TRBV28,TGTGCCAGCAGTACAGGAGGGGACAGGCCACGTTCACCCCTCCACTTT,CASSTGGDRPRSPLHF
TRBJ2-1,TRBD2,-,TRBV19,TGTGCCAGTAGTATAAGAGCGGGGGGCATGAGCTCCTACAATGAGCAGTTCTTC,CASSIRAGGMSSYNEQFF
TRBJ1-6,-,-,TRBV30,TGTGCCTGGAGTGTTACGGTTTCGAATTCACCCCTCCACTTT,CAWSVTVSNSPLHF
TRBJ2-7,TRBD1,-,TRBV7-2,TGTGCCGGCAGTTCGGGACAGACCTACGAGCAGTACTTC,CAGSSGQTYEQYF
TRBJ1-6,-,-,TRBV6-5,TGTGCCACCGGAGGGGAGGGTCGATATTCACCCCTCCACTTT,CATGGEGRYSPLHF
TRBJ2-1,-,-,TRBV5-6,TGTGCCAGCAGCTTGGTGGCGGGCTCCTACAATGAGCAGTTCTTC,CASSLVAGSYNEQFF
TRBJ2-7,-,-,TRBV30,TGTGCCTGCGGGAGGACAGGGAGGACCTACGAGCAGTACTTC,CACGRTGRTYEQYF
TRBJ1-2,-,few,TRBV2,TGTGCCAGCATGCAAAGGACAGCCCAACGGGGCTATGGCTACACCTTC,CASMQRTAQRGYGYTF
TRBJ2-1,TRBD2,-,TRBV7-9,TGTGCCAGCAGACCCACAGGACTAGCGGGGCAAAGCTCCTACAATGAGCAGTTCTTC,CASRPTGLAGQSSYNEQFF
TRBJ2-5,-,few,TRBV7-3,TGTGCCAGCAGCTTAAAGGGACTTAGTGGATGGGGGGAGACCCAGTACTTC,CASSLKGLSGWGETQYF
TRBJ2-1,-,-,TRBV6-1,TGTGCCAGCAGTCCTGGGAGAGATTACAATGAGCAGTTCTTC,CASSPGRDYNEQFF
TRBJ1-1,-,-,TRBV7-8,TGTGCCAGCAGACGCAGGGAACGCTACACTGAAGCTTTCTTT,CASRRRERYTEAFF
TRBJ2-2,-,-,TRBV5-4,TGTGCCAGCAGCTTGGTGGACAGCACCGGGGAGCTGTTTTTT,CASSLVDSTGELFF
TRBJ1-2,-,-,TRBV11-2,TGTGCCAGCAGCTACGGACAGACCTATGGCTACACCTTC,CASSYGQTYGYTF
TRBJ1-5,TRBD1,-,TRBV5-6,TGTGCCAGCAGCCCGAAGGGACAGGGGGTCGTGGGGCCCCAGCATTTT,CASSPKGQGVVGPQHF
TRBJ1-4,-,few,TRBV7-8,TGTGCCAGCAGCTTATGGGAGGGACGAGGCGAAAAACTGTTTTTT,CASSLWEGRGEKLFF
TRBJ1-5,-,few,TRBV2,TGTGCCAGCAGCGAGAATCCACTTGGCAATCAGCCCCAGCATTTT,CASSENPLGNQPQHF
TRBJ1-2,-,-,TRBV6-6,TGTGCCAGCAGTTACCCCGCCGGGACTAACTATGGCTACACCTTC,CASSYPAGTNYGYTF
TRBJ2-3,-,-,TRBV6-5,TGTGCCAGCAGTTATCGGGGGGCAAGCACAGATACGCAGTATTTT,CASSYRGASTDTQYF